The 18 T cell receptor beta chains below were found in one sample sequenced in a study of CD8 T cells in ankylosing spondylitis. One entry per CDR3 protein, called by TCRdb with MiXCR from the 5' RACE reads. This sample carries 250,000 to 400,000 distinct CDR3 sequences, 11% of them seen once, and the ten largest clones take 8% to 9.5%. Material: blood, either unsorted or a sorted T cell fraction (not recorded which). The source is a female donor with ankylosing spondylitis or in good health (not recorded which).

This clonotype appeared a few times. This chain joins TRBV20-1 and TRBJ2-5; D assignment may be TRBD1 or TRBD2 (5 bases each). The germline CDR1 and CDR2 sequences are DFQATT and SNEGSKA (reference sequence). Trimming pared 0 bases from V and 1 base from J, leaving 12 bases between. The CDR3 loop spans 15 amino acids. This CDR3 reads CSARDSGTSQETQYF. CDR3 coding DNA: TGCAGTGCTAGAGACTCCGGGACCTCCCAAGAGACCCAGTACTTC.

This chain uses TRBV5-1 with TRBJ1-1; 11 bases align to TRBD1. Per germline, CDR1 SGHRS and CDR2 YFSETQ. The CDR3 is 16 residues long. V lost 2 bases to trimming and J lost 4 bases; unmatched junction nucleotides: 7. CDR3 DNA: TGCGCCAGCAGCTTCAGGACAGGGGGCATGGGCACTGAAGCTTTCTTT. Its protein product is CASSFRTGGMGTEAFF.

This clonotype occurred a few times. J is TRBJ2-7 and V is TRBV3-1; TRBD1 agrees at 10 bases. Trimming cost V 7 bases and J 2 bases; bases outside gene matches: 5. The V gene's germline CDR1 is LGHDT and CDR2 YNNKEL (reference sequence). This CDR3 spans 14 amino acids. The CDR3 spells CASTSDRGAYEQYF. In DNA form, the CDR3 reads TGTGCCAGCACCTCGGACAGGGGGGCCTACGAGCAGTACTTC.

This clonotype was seen a handful of times. The J gene is TRBJ2-7, the V gene TRBV5-5; the match to TRBD2 covers 12 bases. Germline-derived CDR1 and CDR2 are SGHKS and YYEKEE (reference sequence). This CDR3 has 15 amino acids. J was trimmed by 5 bases and V by 4 bases; bases with no gene match: 7. In nucleotides, the CDR3 is TGTGCCAGCAGCCCGCGACTAGCGGGGGAGGACGAGCAGTACTTC. It encodes CASSPRLAGEDEQYF.

This clonotype was found a few times. The V gene is TRBV5-1, the J gene TRBJ1-1; D not resolved. The CDR3 is made up of 17 amino acids. Germline CDR1 SGHRS, CDR2 YFSETQ. Deletions cut 0 bases from V and 0 bases from J, with 15 bases between. The CDR3 here is CASSLAAGLVMNTEAFF. For the CDR3, the DNA is TGCGCCAGCAGCTTGGCCGCGGGGTTAGTCATGAACACTGAAGCTTTCTTT.

The chain links TRBV25-1 to TRBJ2-3; 8 bases line up with TRBD2. V shed 4 bases and J 2 bases; nucleotides not matched to a gene: 11. CDR1 is MGHDK and CDR2 is SYGVNS in the germline V gene. The CDR3 runs 17 residues. The CDR3, as DNA: TGTGCCAGCAGTGGGGGGGGACTAGTCCGGACCACAGATACGCAGTATTTT. Its translation: CASSGGGLVRTTDTQYF.

This clonotype was seen ten or more times. This chain links TRBV7-2 with TRBJ2-7, with 14 bases lining up with TRBD2. This CDR3 contains 15 residues. CDR1 and CDR2 from the germline V gene are SGHTA and FQGNSA. Trimming removed 5 bases from V and 1 base from J; junction bases left unmatched: 1. CDR3 loop: CASSRTSGGSYEQYF. DNA for the CDR3: TGTGCCAGCAGCCGGACTAGCGGGGGGTCCTACGAGCAGTACTTC.

The chain's CDR3 is CASSQGTSGGTSYEQYF. The DNA for the CDR3 is TGTGCCAGCAGCCAAGGGACTAGCGGGGGGACCTCCTACGAGCAGTACTTC. J is TRBJ2-7 and V is TRBV14; TRBD2 matches 14 bases. The CDR3 is 17 residues long. V trimming: 1 base; J trimming: 0 bases; junction bases outside the gene matches: 2. Germline V gives CDR1 SGHDN, CDR2 FVKESK.

The V and J genes are TRBV5-1 and TRBJ1-2; D might be TRBD1 (6 bases). The V gene's germline CDR1 is SGHRS and CDR2 YFSETQ. The CDR3 covers 13 residues. V lost 3 bases and J lost 5, with 11 bases in between. Here the CDR3 DNA reads TGCGCCAGCAGCTCGGACAGTCCTTATGGCTACACCTTC. Translated, it gives CASSSDSPYGYTF.

The V and J genes are TRBV5-1 and TRBJ2-1, with 9 bases aligning to TRBD1. Germline V CDR1 and CDR2: SGHRS, YFSETQ. The CDR3 covers 18 residues. V lost 4 bases and J lost 6; bases outside the gene matches: 17. Here the CDR3 reads CASSLWAQGAAWVNEQFF. For the CDR3, the DNA is TGCGCCAGCAGCCTGTGGGCACAGGGGGCGGCCTGGGTCAATGAGCAGTTCTTC.

This clonotype was recorded a few times. V usage is TRBV20-1 and J usage is TRBJ2-1, with D uncertain. Germline V gene data show CDR1 as DFQATT and CDR2 as SNEGSKA (reference sequence). The CDR3 is 14 amino acids. V lost 2 bases to trimming and J lost 0 bases, with 8 bases between them. The CDR3 region is CSARPESSYNEQFF. The CDR3, as DNA: TGCAGTGCTAGACCGGAAAGCTCCTACAATGAGCAGTTCTTC.

In its sample, this clonotype was seen many times. The V call is TRBV28, the J call TRBJ2-1; D is unclear. Germline V lookup: CDR1 MDHEN, CDR2 SYDVKM. This CDR3 has 13 residues. Trimming left V 7 bases short and J 4 bases short, with 11 bases between. CDR3 residues: CASIHQAYNEQFF. The CDR3 DNA is TGTGCCAGCATTCACCAAGCGTACAATGAGCAGTTCTTC.

This clonotype was counted only a few times. The chain uses TRBV7-2 and TRBJ2-3; a weak D match, TRBD1 (6 bases). V was clipped by 5 bases and J by 0 bases, with 9 bases between them. The CDR3 covers 14 residues. The V gene's germline CDR1 is SGHTA and CDR2 FQGNSA. In nucleotides, the CDR3 is TGTGCCAGCAGCCAAGACAGGAGCACAGATACGCAGTATTTT. It is translated as CASSQDRSTDTQYF.

This clonotype has a count of ten or more. The chain employs TRBV7-2 and TRBJ2-3; tentative D call: TRBD2 (6 bases). Germline CDR1 is SGHTA and CDR2 is FQGNSA. Trimming removed 8 bases from V and 3 bases from J, with 12 bases in between. The CDR3 runs 13 residues. DNA of the CDR3: TGTGCCAGCGACGTTGGAGGGACAGATACGCAGTATTTT. Translated, it gives CASDVGGTDTQYF.

This clonotype was found many times. V gene TRBV5-5 combines with J gene TRBJ2-3; D unclear. With 2 bases removed from V and 0 bases from J, the gap between germline ends came to 13 bases. The CDR3 totals 16 residues. Looked up from germline, CDR1 is SGHKS and CDR2 is YYEKEE (reference sequence). For the CDR3, the DNA is TGTGCCAGCAGCTTAAATGTGGCGACCAGCACAGATACGCAGTATTTT. It encodes CASSLNVATSTDTQYF.

This clonotype came up many times. This sequence joins TRBV4-1 and TRBJ2-1, with 8 nucleotides matching TRBD2. The CDR3 totals 15 residues. After removal of 2 bases from V and 5 bases from J, the junction contained 5 bases not matched to a gene. CDR1 and CDR2 (germline): MGHRA, YSYEKL. This chain's CDR3 is CASSQNSGANNEQFF. The CDR3 DNA reads TGCGCCAGCAGCCAAAATAGCGGGGCGAACAATGAGCAGTTCTTC.

This clonotype was seen repeatedly, ten times or more. The chain carries TRBV12-3 or TRBV12-4 and TRBJ1-5, with 7 bases aligning to TRBD1. CDR3 length: 14 residues. Losses at the gene ends were 5 bases for V and 2 bases for J; bases not matched to a gene: 3. Written as DNA, the CDR3 is TGTGCCAGCAGTAAGCAGGGGGGCAATCAGCCCCAGCATTTT. Translated: CASSKQGGNQPQHF.

The chain recombines TRBV20-1 with TRBJ2-7; possibly TRBD1 for D (6 bases). V lost 7 bases and J 4 bases, leaving 14 bases between the germline ends. The CDR3 is 12 amino acids. The germline V gene has CDR1 DFQATT and CDR2 SNEGSKA (reference sequence). The DNA of the CDR3 is TGCAGTGTCGGACAGCTCCAATACGAGCAGTACTTC. Amino acid sequence: CSVGQLQYEQYF.